The present T cell receptor beta chain was sequenced within a study of control samples from healthy donors and cancer patients. The V segment lost 5 bases and the J segment 0 bases; nucleotides outside the gene matches: 6. The germline V gene has CDR1 MNHEY and CDR2 SVGAGI. This CDR3 region has 15 residues. Profiled with immunoSEQ multiplex PCR; TCRdb holds only in-frame clones, not every one. This table holds 150,000 to 200,000 clones, 88% found once. This clonotype originated in a man between 18 and 35 years old in good health. V and J are TRBV6-5 and TRBJ1-2, with 7 bases aligning to TRBD1. Sequencing input: blood. The CDR3 here is CASSQEGATNYGYTF. For the CDR3, the DNA is TGTGCCAGCAGTCAGGAGGGGGCTACTAACTATGGCTACACCTTC.